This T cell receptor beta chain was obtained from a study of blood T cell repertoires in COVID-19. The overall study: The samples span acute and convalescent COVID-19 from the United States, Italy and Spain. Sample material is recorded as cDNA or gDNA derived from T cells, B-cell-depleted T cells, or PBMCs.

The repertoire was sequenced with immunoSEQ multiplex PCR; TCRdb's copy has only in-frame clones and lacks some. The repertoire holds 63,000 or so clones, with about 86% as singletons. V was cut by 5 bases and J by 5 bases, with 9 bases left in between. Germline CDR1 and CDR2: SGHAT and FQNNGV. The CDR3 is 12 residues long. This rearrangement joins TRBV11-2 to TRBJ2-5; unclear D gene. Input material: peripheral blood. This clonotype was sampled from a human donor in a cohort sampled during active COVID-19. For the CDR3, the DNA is TGTGCCAGCAGCAACCCCCGGGAGACCCAGTACTTC. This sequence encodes CASSNPRETQYF.